The clone carrying this TCR beta chain was seen a single time. CDR3 length equals 13 residues. The V and J ends lost 7 bases and 2 bases respectively, with 9 bases between them. Indicated time point: persistent/refractory GD, antithyroid drugs over 5 years with positive TRAb. There was RNA extracted from PBMCs, and the TCR library was made from it. Patients met American Thyroid Association criteria for Graves' disease. These data belong to a study of regulatory T cells in long-lasting Graves disease. Background on the study: Over 5 years of antithyroid drugs with positive TSH receptor antibodies was taken to mean persistent Graves' disease.

Arm-PCR with iRepertoire HTBI primers amplified the CDR3 regions for these TCR beta libraries. Each CDR3 protein is one row after TCRdb ran MiXCR on the multiplex PCR reads. The sample holds 300,000 to 500,000 distinct CDR3 sequences, under 25% seen once. The source was peripheral blood mononuclear cells (PBMCs), collected when the disease was refractory, from a patient treated with antithyroid drugs. The source of this sequence is a female donor with Graves disease. The chain employs TRBV12-3 or TRBV12-4 and TRBJ1-3; D not certain. The CDR3 spells CASTRGTGNTIYF. CDR3 DNA: TGTGCCAGCACCCGGGGTACTGGAAACACCATATATTTT.